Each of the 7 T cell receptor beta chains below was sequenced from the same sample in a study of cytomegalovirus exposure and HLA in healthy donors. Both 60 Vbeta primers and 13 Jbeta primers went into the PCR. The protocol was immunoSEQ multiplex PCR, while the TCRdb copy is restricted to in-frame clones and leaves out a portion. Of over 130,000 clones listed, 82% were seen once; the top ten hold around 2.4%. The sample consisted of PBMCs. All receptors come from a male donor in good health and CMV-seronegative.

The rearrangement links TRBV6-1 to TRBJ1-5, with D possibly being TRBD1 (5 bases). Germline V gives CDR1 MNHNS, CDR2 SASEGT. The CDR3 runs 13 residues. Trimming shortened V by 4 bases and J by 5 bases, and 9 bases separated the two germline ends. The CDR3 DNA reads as TGTGCCAGCAGTGCCAGGGCGGATCAGCCCCAGCATTTT. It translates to CASSARADQPQHF.

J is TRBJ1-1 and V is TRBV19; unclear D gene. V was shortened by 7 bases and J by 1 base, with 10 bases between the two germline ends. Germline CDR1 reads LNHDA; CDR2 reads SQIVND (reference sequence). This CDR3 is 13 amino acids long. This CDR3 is CASNGGQNTEAFF. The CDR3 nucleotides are TGTGCCAGTAATGGCGGGCAGAACACTGAAGCTTTCTTT.

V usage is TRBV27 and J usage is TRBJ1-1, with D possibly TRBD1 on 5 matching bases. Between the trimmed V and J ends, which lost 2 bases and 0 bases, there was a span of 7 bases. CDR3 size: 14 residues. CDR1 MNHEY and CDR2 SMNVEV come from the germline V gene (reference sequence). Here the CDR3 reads CASSLQGLNTEAFF. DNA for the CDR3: TGTGCCAGCAGTTTACAGGGATTGAACACTGAAGCTTTCTTT.

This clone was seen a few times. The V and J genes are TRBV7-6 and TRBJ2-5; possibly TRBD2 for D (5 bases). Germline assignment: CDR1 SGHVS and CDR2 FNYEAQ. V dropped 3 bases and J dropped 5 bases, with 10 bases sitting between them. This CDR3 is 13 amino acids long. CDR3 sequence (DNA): TGTGCCAGCAGCTTTTTTTCGGGGGAGACCCAGTACTTC. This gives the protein CASSFFSGETQYF.

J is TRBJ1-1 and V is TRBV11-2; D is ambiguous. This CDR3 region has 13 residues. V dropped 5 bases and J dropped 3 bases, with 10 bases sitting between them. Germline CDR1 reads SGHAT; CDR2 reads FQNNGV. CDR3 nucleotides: TGTGCCAGCAGCCCTCACGGTGACACTGAAGCTTTCTTT. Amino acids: CASSPHGDTEAFF.

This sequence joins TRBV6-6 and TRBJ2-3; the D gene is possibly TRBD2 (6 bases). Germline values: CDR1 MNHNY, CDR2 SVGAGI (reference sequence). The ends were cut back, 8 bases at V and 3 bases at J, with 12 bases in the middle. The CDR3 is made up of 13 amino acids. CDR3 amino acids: CASCRRETDTQYF. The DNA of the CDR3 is TGTGCCAGCTGCAGGAGGGAGACAGATACGCAGTATTTT.

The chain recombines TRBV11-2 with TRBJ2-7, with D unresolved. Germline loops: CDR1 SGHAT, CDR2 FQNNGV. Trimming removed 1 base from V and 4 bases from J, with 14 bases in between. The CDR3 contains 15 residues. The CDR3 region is CASSLGRSRGYEQYF. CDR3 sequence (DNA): TGTGCCAGCAGCTTAGGCAGATCACGCGGTTACGAGCAGTACTTC.